Listed below are T cell receptor beta chains from one sample, sequenced in a study of type 1 regulatory T cells. Each CDR3 protein gets one entry after TCRdb re-called the reads with MiXCR. Here the sample spans about 20,000 distinct CDR3 sequences, around 9.6% being singletons. Source material: CD4+ T cells, either the whole sample or a sorted fraction (not recorded which). These receptors came from a human donor in good health. CDR3s include the opening cysteine and the closing phenylalanine or tryptophan. The order of the fields is clone size, D gene, V gene, J gene, CDR3 DNA, CDR3 protein. A D gene is named only where the DNA matches it firmly. Size is omitted from some rows. Given values are once, few, many or a class for expanded clones.

clone_size: few
d_call: NA
v_call: TRBV19
j_call: TRBJ2-1
cdr3_nt: TGTGCCAGTAGTATTTTGGTGAGTGGGAATGAGCAGTTCTTC
cdr3_aa: CASSILVSGNEQFF

clone_size: many
d_call: TRBD2
v_call: TRBV7-9
j_call: TRBJ2-7
cdr3_nt: TGTGCCAGCAGCTCGACGCGTATGCGGGAGAATGGCAACGAGCAGTACTTC
cdr3_aa: CASSSTRMRENGNEQYF

clone_size: few
d_call: TRBD1
v_call: TRBV5-1
j_call: TRBJ1-2
cdr3_nt: TGCGCCAGCAGCTTAACAGGGGAAAGGCATGGCTACATCTTC
cdr3_aa: CASSLTGERHGYIF

clone_size: many
d_call: TRBD1
v_call: TRBV18
j_call: TRBJ2-7
cdr3_nt: TGTGCCAGCTCACCACCTCAGGGGGCCAGATACGAGCAGTACTTC
cdr3_aa: CASSPPQGARYEQYF

clone_size: many
d_call: NA
v_call: TRBV7-3
j_call: TRBJ2-2
cdr3_nt: TGTGCCAGCAGCCCCAACGTACGGGAGAACACCGGGGAGCTGTTTTTT
cdr3_aa: CASSPNVRENTGELFF

clone_size: many
d_call: TRBD2
v_call: TRBV5-1
j_call: TRBJ2-7
cdr3_nt: TGCGCCAGCAGCACCGGACTAGCCGAGGAGCAGTACTTC
cdr3_aa: CASSTGLAEEQYF

clone_size: few
d_call: NA
v_call: TRBV14
j_call: TRBJ2-1
cdr3_nt: TGTGCCAGCAGCCCGGTGGTCGGGAGAACCTACAATGAGCAGTTCTTC
cdr3_aa: CASSPVVGRTYNEQFF

clone_size: few
d_call: NA
v_call: TRBV7-9
j_call: TRBJ1-1
cdr3_nt: TGTGCCAGCAGCTTACTTAGGGGGGTGAACACTGAAGCTTTCTTT
cdr3_aa: CASSLLRGVNTEAFF

clone_size: many
d_call: TRBD2
v_call: TRBV10-3
j_call: TRBJ2-1
cdr3_nt: TGTGCCATCAGCGGGGGGGGCTCCTACAATGAGCAGTTCTTC
cdr3_aa: CAISGGGSYNEQFF

clone_size: many
d_call: TRBD1
v_call: TRBV20-1
j_call: TRBJ2-3
cdr3_nt: TGCAGTGCACGGACAGGGGGCCTAACAGATACGCAGTATTTT
cdr3_aa: CSARTGGLTDTQYF

clone_size: many
d_call: TRBD1
v_call: TRBV27
j_call: TRBJ1-4
cdr3_nt: TGTGCCAGCAGTTTAATCAGGGGGAGAGATGAAAAACTGTTTTTT
cdr3_aa: CASSLIRGRDEKLFF

clone_size: many
d_call: NA
v_call: TRBV20-1
j_call: TRBJ2-7
cdr3_nt: TGCAGTGCTGCCTCAGGCGTTGAGCAGTACTTC
cdr3_aa: CSAASGVEQYF

clone_size: many
d_call: NA
v_call: TRBV13
j_call: TRBJ1-6
cdr3_nt: TGTGCCAGCAGCCGCCCGGAGAGGTCCCCCTTT
cdr3_aa: CASSRPERSPF

clone_size: many
d_call: NA
v_call: TRBV29-1
j_call: TRBJ1-1
cdr3_nt: TGCAGCGCAATAGGGCAGGGCACTGAAGCTTTCTTT
cdr3_aa: CSAIGQGTEAFF

clone_size: many
d_call: TRBD2
v_call: TRBV5-8
j_call: TRBJ2-1
cdr3_nt: TGTGCCAGCAGCTTCGGGCTAGCGGGAGTTGCCAGCTACAATGAGCAGTTCTTC
cdr3_aa: CASSFGLAGVASYNEQFF

clone_size: many
d_call: TRBD1
v_call: TRBV24-1
j_call: TRBJ2-1
cdr3_nt: TGTGCCACCAGTGATCGAGACAGGGGAGGTAATGAGCAGTTCTTC
cdr3_aa: CATSDRDRGGNEQFF

clone_size: NA
d_call: TRBD1
v_call: TRBV4-3
j_call: TRBJ2-3
cdr3_nt: TGCGCCAGCTCCGACAGGGGGACCACAGATACGCAGTATTTT
cdr3_aa: CASSDRGTTDTQYF

clone_size: medium-sized
d_call: NA
v_call: TRBV5-5
j_call: TRBJ1-5
cdr3_nt: TGTGCCAGCAGCTTGGCCGCGGGAAGGGAGGGCAATCAGCCCCAGCATTTT
cdr3_aa: CASSLAAGREGNQPQHF

clone_size: many
d_call: NA
v_call: TRBV14
j_call: TRBJ2-7
cdr3_nt: TGTGCCAGCAGCTTTTCTACTGTGTCCTACGAGCAGTACTTC
cdr3_aa: CASSFSTVSYEQYF

clone_size: few
d_call: TRBD2
v_call: TRBV28
j_call: TRBJ2-7
cdr3_nt: TGTGCCAGCAGCCAAACTAGCGGGATATCCTACGAGCAGTACTTC
cdr3_aa: CASSQTSGISYEQYF

clone_size: medium-sized
d_call: NA
v_call: TRBV19
j_call: TRBJ2-1
cdr3_nt: TGTGCCAGTAGGGACTACAATGAGCAGTTCTTC
cdr3_aa: CASRDYNEQFF

clone_size: many
d_call: TRBD1
v_call: TRBV7-9
j_call: TRBJ2-1
cdr3_nt: TGTGCCAGCACCTCACAGGGGGAGCAGTTCTTC
cdr3_aa: CASTSQGEQFF

clone_size: many
d_call: NA
v_call: TRBV29-1
j_call: TRBJ2-5
cdr3_nt: TGCAGCGCCGTCGACAGCTTCAAAGAGACCCAGTACTTC
cdr3_aa: CSAVDSFKETQYF

clone_size: few
d_call: TRBD2
v_call: TRBV20-1
j_call: TRBJ2-1
cdr3_nt: TGCAGTGCTAGATCTGGCGGGAGGGCGGGAAATGAGCAGTTCTTC
cdr3_aa: CSARSGGRAGNEQFF

clone_size: many
d_call: NA
v_call: TRBV2
j_call: TRBJ2-7
cdr3_nt: TGTGCCAGCAGTGGGACACCGATCGAGCAGTACTTC
cdr3_aa: CASSGTPIEQYF

clone_size: many
d_call: NA
v_call: TRBV7-9
j_call: TRBJ2-2
cdr3_nt: TGTGCCAGCAGCTTACCCGGGAGTGTAACCGGGGAGCTGTTTTTT
cdr3_aa: CASSLPGSVTGELFF

clone_size: NA
d_call: NA
v_call: TRBV5-6
j_call: TRBJ1-1
cdr3_nt: TGTGCCAGCAGCTCCGTAATGGGGTTGACCATGAACACTGAAGCTTTCTTT
cdr3_aa: CASSSVMGLTMNTEAFF

clone_size: many
d_call: NA
v_call: TRBV20-1
j_call: TRBJ2-7
cdr3_nt: TGCAGTGCTAGTTTGGGACCACTCGAGCAGTACTTC
cdr3_aa: CSASLGPLEQYF

clone_size: many
d_call: NA
v_call: TRBV7-9
j_call: TRBJ2-2
cdr3_nt: TGTGCCAGCAGCTTACCCCCGAACACCGGGGAGCTGTTTTTT
cdr3_aa: CASSLPPNTGELFF

clone_size: NA
d_call: NA
v_call: TRBV7-2
j_call: TRBJ1-2
cdr3_nt: TGTGCCAGCCCCCCCATGGGACAAAACTATGGCTACACCTTC
cdr3_aa: CASPPMGQNYGYTF

clone_size: NA
d_call: TRBD2
v_call: TRBV24-1
j_call: TRBJ2-1
cdr3_nt: TGTGCCACCAGTGATTTGGGACTAGCGCAGTTCTTC
cdr3_aa: CATSDLGLAQFF

clone_size: many
d_call: NA
v_call: TRBV5-1
j_call: TRBJ2-3
cdr3_nt: TGCGCCAGCAGCGTTGGAGAGTCCACAGATACGCAGTATTTT
cdr3_aa: CASSVGESTDTQYF

clone_size: many
d_call: NA
v_call: TRBV5-1
j_call: TRBJ1-6
cdr3_nt: TGCGCCAGCAGCTTACGACACGAACTAGGGACACCCCTCCACTTT
cdr3_aa: CASSLRHELGTPLHF

clone_size: NA
d_call: TRBD1
v_call: TRBV4-3
j_call: TRBJ2-7
cdr3_nt: TGCGCCAGCAGCCAATCCAGGGGGCTTGGGTACGAGCAGTACTTC
cdr3_aa: CASSQSRGLGYEQYF

clone_size: many
d_call: NA
v_call: TRBV18
j_call: TRBJ1-4
cdr3_nt: TGTGCCAGCTCACAGGGGCCTAATGAAAAACTGTTTTTT
cdr3_aa: CASSQGPNEKLFF

clone_size: NA
d_call: NA
v_call: TRBV10-3
j_call: TRBJ2-1
cdr3_nt: TGTGCCATAAGGGGCCGAAACTCCTACAATGAGCAGTTCTTC
cdr3_aa: CAIRGRNSYNEQFF

clone_size: few
d_call: NA
v_call: TRBV14
j_call: TRBJ1-6
cdr3_nt: TGTGCCAGCAGCTGGGGGCGACCACCCCTCCACTTT
cdr3_aa: CASSWGRPPLHF

clone_size: NA
d_call: TRBD2
v_call: TRBV20-1
j_call: TRBJ2-3
cdr3_nt: TGCAGTGCTAGAGATCCGGCGGGGGTGAAAGATACGCAGTATTTT
cdr3_aa: CSARDPAGVKDTQYF

clone_size: medium-sized
d_call: TRBD2
v_call: TRBV9
j_call: TRBJ2-1
cdr3_nt: TGTGCCAGCAGCGCCTCTTTGACTAGCGGTAAATACAATGAGCAGTTCTTC
cdr3_aa: CASSASLTSGKYNEQFF

clone_size: many
d_call: NA
v_call: TRBV5-1
j_call: TRBJ2-5
cdr3_nt: TGCGCCAGCAGCTTCCCATCCCAAGAGACCCAGTACTTC
cdr3_aa: CASSFPSQETQYF

clone_size: few
d_call: NA
v_call: TRBV5-4
j_call: TRBJ2-1
cdr3_nt: TGTGCCAGCAGCTTGGATTATGATGAGCAGTTCTTC
cdr3_aa: CASSLDYDEQFF

clone_size: few
d_call: TRBD2
v_call: TRBV6-5
j_call: TRBJ2-1
cdr3_nt: TGTGCCAGCAGTTACCTAGCGGGGGCCCATGAGCAGTTCTTC
cdr3_aa: CASSYLAGAHEQFF

clone_size: NA
d_call: TRBD1
v_call: TRBV14
j_call: TRBJ1-1
cdr3_nt: TGTGCCAGCAGCTTGCGACAGGGCTATGCTTTCTTT
cdr3_aa: CASSLRQGYAFF

clone_size: medium-sized
d_call: NA
v_call: TRBV7-2
j_call: TRBJ2-3
cdr3_nt: TGTGCCAGCAGCTTAGGGCGACCCACAGATACGCAGTATTTT
cdr3_aa: CASSLGRPTDTQYF

clone_size: NA
d_call: NA
v_call: TRBV23-1
j_call: TRBJ2-7
cdr3_nt: TGCGCCAGCAGTCAATCCGGGACTCAGCGGAACTACGAGCAGTACTTC
cdr3_aa: CASSQSGTQRNYEQYF

clone_size: many
d_call: NA
v_call: TRBV15
j_call: TRBJ2-3
cdr3_nt: TGTGCCACCAGCAGGGAGGGGTCGGCCCCGACAGATACGCAGTATTTT
cdr3_aa: CATSREGSAPTDTQYF

clone_size: many
d_call: TRBD1
v_call: TRBV7-9
j_call: TRBJ2-7
cdr3_nt: TGTGCCAGCAGCTTTAGGGGACAGTTCTACGAGCAGTACTTC
cdr3_aa: CASSFRGQFYEQYF

clone_size: NA
d_call: TRBD2
v_call: TRBV2
j_call: TRBJ2-3
cdr3_nt: TGTGCCAGCAGTGAACCCCTAGCGGGAAGGGATACGCAGTATTTT
cdr3_aa: CASSEPLAGRDTQYF

clone_size: NA
d_call: NA
v_call: TRBV29-1
j_call: TRBJ2-1
cdr3_nt: TGCAGCGTTGAACGAGCGTCCGGCAATGAGCAGTTCTTC
cdr3_aa: CSVERASGNEQFF

clone_size: many
d_call: NA
v_call: TRBV10-3
j_call: TRBJ1-3
cdr3_nt: TGTGCCATCAGTCGTCAGGACTCTGGAAACACCATATATTTT
cdr3_aa: CAISRQDSGNTIYF

clone_size: many
d_call: TRBD2
v_call: TRBV29-1
j_call: TRBJ2-7
cdr3_nt: TGCAGCGTTGAGCTAGCGGGAGGATGGGAGCAGTACTTC
cdr3_aa: CSVELAGGWEQYF

clone_size: NA
d_call: NA
v_call: TRBV29-1
j_call: TRBJ2-1
cdr3_nt: TGCAGCGTTGCCGGGGAGGCGAGCTCCTACAATGAGCAGTTCTTC
cdr3_aa: CSVAGEASSYNEQFF

clone_size: many
d_call: NA
v_call: TRBV3-1
j_call: TRBJ1-1
cdr3_nt: TGTGCCAGCAGCCAAGATAGTGGTAGGACGGGTGCTTTCTTT
cdr3_aa: CASSQDSGRTGAFF

clone_size: many
d_call: TRBD2
v_call: TRBV5-5
j_call: TRBJ2-5
cdr3_nt: TGTGCCAGCAGCCTTACGGGACTAGCTGAGACCCAGTACTTC
cdr3_aa: CASSLTGLAETQYF

clone_size: medium-sized
d_call: NA
v_call: TRBV29-1
j_call: TRBJ2-5
cdr3_nt: TGCAGCGCCTTTGCCGGAACGGAGACCCAGTACTTC
cdr3_aa: CSAFAGTETQYF

clone_size: many
d_call: NA
v_call: TRBV30
j_call: TRBJ1-5
cdr3_nt: TGTGCCTGGAGTGGGGGGAAGGGAGGTCAGCCCCAGCATTTT
cdr3_aa: CAWSGGKGGQPQHF

clone_size: many
d_call: TRBD2
v_call: TRBV20-1
j_call: TRBJ2-5
cdr3_nt: TGCAGTGCTAGAAGGACTAGCGGGAGGAGTGAGACCCAGTACTTC
cdr3_aa: CSARRTSGRSETQYF